This TCR beta chain was sequenced in a study of monozygotic twins with inflammatory bowel disease (dated by TCRdb to about 2019). For the wider study: The complete study included about 28 monozygotic twin pairs: 19 IBD-discordant Danish pairs and nine German pairs, of which four were IBD-concordant and five were IBD-discordant. Each individual had, on average, about 151 000 unique TCRalpha sequences and 181 000 unique TCRbeta sequences available for analysis. The search for disease-associated traits relied mainly on comparing, within discordant pairs, IBD patients with their genetically identical healthy co-twins.

Comments on this clonotype: The clone's antigen remains unknown.

Results the study describes overall, beyond this receptor: A decrease in TCRbeta repertoire diversity, as measured by inverse Simpson index, was observed in IBD patients compared with their healthy co-twins. Concordant and discordant twins showed no difference in repertoire similarity, possibly because of limited statistical power. Distinction between different T cell subtypes could not be achieved in the analysis. Compared with healthy twins, IBD patients had fewer clonotypes in common with other individuals, a difference most pronounced in patients showing signs of disease activity. Because patients were on differing immunosuppressive treatments, the repertoires may have picked up extra background noise and inter-individual variability. The results gave no support for a single strong signal or clonotype linked to IBD.

From each donor, an approximately 2.3 ml peripheral blood sample was drawn into PAXgene tubes and stored at -80 degrees C. Total RNA was isolated from whole blood with the PAXgene blood miRNA kit on an automated QIAcube, without T cell sorting. Deep TCRalpha and TCRbeta repertoire profiling with unique molecular barcoding was performed on peripheral blood of monozygotic twin pairs concordant or discordant for inflammatory bowel disease. For every twin pair, smoking habits were documented, and each individual was categorised as a current, former or never smoker. Library preparation was by 5' RACE. Preparation of each TCR library used approximately 3,700 ng of total RNA. For each sample, cDNA synthesis with SMARTScribe reverse transcriptase was split into eight separate reactions. Unique molecular identifiers containing a 6-nucleotide sample barcode were introduced through template switching during cDNA synthesis. TCRalpha and TCRbeta cDNA was amplified by two nested PCRs of about 15 and 9 cycles, with bead purification after each PCR. Before amplification, the cDNA was treated with uracil DNA-glycosylase and purified using the QIAquick PCR purification kit. The second PCR added Illumina TruSeq-compatible adapters along with sample-specific barcodes. TapeStation and Qubit were used to check library quality and concentration, and around 4.5 ng of each library went into the pool. The pooled libraries were sequenced with 2 x 100 bp reads and custom sequencing primers on an Illumina HiSeq2500 single-index Rapid Run. Processing in the source paper ran as follows. PCR and sequencing errors were corrected by UMI-based consensus assembly using MiGEC version 1.2.6. MiXCR version 2.1.1 was used to carry out V(D)J alignment, clonotype assembly and CDR3 extraction. To normalise gene usage, clonotype sharing and MAIT/NKT TCR abundance, the top 1000, 10 000 and 20 000 clonotypes in each sample were analysed. Diversity was computed as the inverse Simpson index with the vegan R package after downsampling to 27 000 UMIs. Paired Mann-Whitney U tests on discordant twin pairs were used, with Benjamini-Hochberg multiple-testing correction. TCRdb reprocessed the reads; each CDR3 protein sequence makes one entry, and DNA is unavailable. What appears here as the V and J calls and clone size reflects TCRdb's work, not the paper's. This sample's table carries 170,000 or so distinct CDR3 sequences. About 7.4% of the sample lies in the top ten.

The sample comprised blood. The clonotype was recovered from a human donor with ulcerative colitis or Crohn's disease, or a healthy co-twin of an affected twin (not recorded which).

The CDR3 loop reads CASSYFGGPGNTIYF. The rearrangement joined TRBV6-5 to TRBJ1-3; the D call of TRBD1 rests on TCRdb alone, since no DNA is present to check it. From its cysteine to its phenylalanine, the CDR3 spans 15 amino acids. The nucleotide record is missing. The germline V gene supplies CDR1 MNHEY and CDR2 SVGAGI.